This T cell receptor beta chain was sequenced for a study of T cell responses to AZD1222 COVID-19 vaccine. Study observations and caveats: The breadth and depth of Spike-specific TCRs increased once two AZD1222 doses had been given. The span of vaccine-associated CD4 TCRs extended across spike, with dominance at 160-218 and 743-854. The sample set comprised mostly white British donors with more females, and clonal diversity was possibly underestimated.

For this clone: Its target is not known.

Trimming took off 10 bases at V and 0 bases at J, with 13 bases between the two ends. The V gene's germline CDR1 is LNHDA and CDR2 SQIVND (reference sequence). The CDR3 spans 14 residues. Here immunoSEQ multiplex PCR was the method, and the copy in TCRdb shows in-frame clones only, minus some. The sample yields about 140,000 clones, 85% to 90% seen once. The sample in question was peripheral blood, obtained 28 days after the second AZD1222 dose. The clonotype originates from an adult who received the AZD1222 COVID-19 vaccine. The J gene is TRBJ1-5, the V gene TRBV19, with D possibly being TRBD1 (5 bases). The DNA for the CDR3 is TGTGCCACCATGACAGAGTTTAGCAATCAGCCCCAGCATTTT. This codes for CATMTEFSNQPQHF.